This is a list of T cell receptor beta chains from one sample in a study of post-analysis software for immune sequencing data. TCRdb called the PCR reads again in MiXCR, with one record for every CDR3 protein. The table lists about 540,000 distinct CDR3 sequences, 34% of them singletons, with approximately 6% in the top ten. Sequences were obtained from blood. Source of these receptors: a girl under 18 with multiple sclerosis. Both conserved end residues are part of each CDR3. Each record gives: J gene, D gene, V gene, clone size, CDR3 DNA, CDR3 protein. D genes are given only for firm matches. Expanded clones are given a class, and other clones once, few, many or no size at all.

>TRBJ2-5|TRBD2|TRBV7-2|-
TGTGCCAGCAGCGTAGAGGGGTTAGCGGGGGTGGAGACCCAGTACTTC
CASSVEGLAGVETQYF
>TRBJ2-1|TRBD1|TRBV11-2|once
TGTGCCAGCAGGATTTGGTCGGGACAGGGGTACAATGAGCAGTTCTTC
CASRIWSGQGYNEQFF
>TRBJ2-3|-|TRBV6-6|-
TGTGCCAGCAATCCCGGGGGCACCCATACGCAGTATTTT
CASNPGGTHTQYF
>TRBJ2-3|TRBD2|TRBV29-1|-
TGCAGCGTAGAAGCACTAGCGGGGGACACAGATACGCAGTATTTT
CSVEALAGDTDTQYF
>TRBJ1-6|TRBD1|TRBV7-8|-
TGTGCCAGCAGCACAGGGACAGGGGAAAATTCACCCCTCCACTTT
CASSTGTGENSPLHF
>TRBJ1-5|TRBD1|TRBV5-1|few
TGCGCCAGCAGCAGGGACACAGGGGACCATCAGCCCCAGCATTTT
CASSRDTGDHQPQHF
>TRBJ2-1|TRBD2|TRBV13|-
TGTGCCAGCAGCCCTAGCGGGGGGGCCGGCAATGAGCAGTTCTTC
CASSPSGGAGNEQFF
>TRBJ1-2|-|TRBV7-5|-
-
CISVSEAVRGAGSTF
>TRBJ1-2|-|TRBV4-1|-
TGCGTCAGCAGCCAAGACCCACAGTCTGGTCGTGGCTACACCTTC
CVSSQDPQSGRGYTF
>TRBJ2-4|-|TRBV6-1|-
TGTGCCAGCAGACCGACAGGGTTAGGGGGACTAGCCAAAAACATTCAGTACTTC
CASRPTGLGGLAKNIQYF